Listed below are T cell receptor beta chains from one sample, sequenced in a study of blood T cells in healthy people across ages. TCRdb re-analysed the 5' RACE reads in MiXCR, keeping a single row per CDR3 protein. The sample holds roughly 790,000 distinct CDR3 sequences, roughly 45% seen once. Sequenced sample: blood. The receptors come from a woman aged 55-69 years in good health. The CDR3 runs from the conserved cysteine through the conserved F or W. D genes are given only for firm matches. The size entry is marked missing in some rows and otherwise reads once, few, many or a size class.

CDR3 DNA: TGTGCCAGCAGCAAACGGGATGAGGGCGGGCCGAACACCGGGGAGCTGTTTTTT; CDR3 protein: CASSKRDEGGPNTGELFF; J gene: TRBJ2-2; V gene: TRBV21-1; clone size: .; D gene: .
CDR3 DNA: TGTGCCAGCAGCCCCGGGTGGGACTACTCTGGGGCCAACGTCCTGACTTTC; CDR3 protein: CASSPGWDYSGANVLTF; J gene: TRBJ2-6; V gene: TRBV4-2; clone size: once; D gene: TRBD2
CDR3 DNA: TGCGCCAGCAGTGAGTCGGTGGGCGGAGGACGAGAGACCCAGTACTTC; CDR3 protein: CASSESVGGGRETQYF; J gene: TRBJ2-5; V gene: TRBV10-2; clone size: once; D gene: .
CDR3 DNA: TGTGCCATCAGGGACAGCCGGGGCACCGGGGAGCTGTTTTTT; CDR3 protein: CAIRDSRGTGELFF; J gene: TRBJ2-2; V gene: TRBV10-3; clone size: .; D gene: .
CDR3 DNA: TGCGCCAGCAGGCTACGCGGGGAGTCCTACGAGCAGTACTTC; CDR3 protein: CASRLRGESYEQYF; J gene: TRBJ2-7; V gene: TRBV10-2; clone size: .; D gene: .
CDR3 DNA: TGCAGTGCTAGTACAGGAGGATATAGCACAGATACGCAGTATTTT; CDR3 protein: CSASTGGYSTDTQYF; J gene: TRBJ2-3; V gene: TRBV20-1; clone size: few; D gene: .
CDR3 DNA: TGCAGTGCTAGCTCGCCAGGGAATAATTCACCCCTCCACTTT; CDR3 protein: CSASSPGNNSPLHF; J gene: TRBJ1-6; V gene: TRBV20-1; clone size: many; D gene: .
CDR3 DNA: TGCAGTGCTAGAGGGGAAGCACTCACTGAAGCTTTCTTT; CDR3 protein: CSARGEALTEAFF; J gene: TRBJ1-1; V gene: TRBV20-1; clone size: .; D gene: .
CDR3 DNA: TGTGCCAGCAGTTTGTCAGATTCCTTGCCCTATGGCTACACCTTC; CDR3 protein: CASSLSDSLPYGYTF; J gene: TRBJ1-2; V gene: TRBV27; clone size: .; D gene: .
CDR3 DNA: TGTGCCAGCAGGCTGCGGACAGTGGCCACCTACGAGCAGTACTTC; CDR3 protein: CASRLRTVATYEQYF; J gene: TRBJ2-7; V gene: TRBV6-2/TRBV6-3; clone size: few; D gene: .
CDR3 DNA: TGTGCCAGCAGTGGGGAGCTCACAGATACGCAGTATTTT; CDR3 protein: CASSGELTDTQYF; J gene: TRBJ2-3; V gene: TRBV2; clone size: .; D gene: .
CDR3 DNA: TGTGCCAGCCGCAAGAGGGGGAACACTGAAGCTTTCTTT; CDR3 protein: CASRKRGNTEAFF; J gene: TRBJ1-1; V gene: TRBV2; clone size: few; D gene: .
CDR3 DNA: TGCAGTGCTAGAGATTTAGGCAATGAGCAGTTCTTC; CDR3 protein: CSARDLGNEQFF; J gene: TRBJ2-1; V gene: TRBV20-1; clone size: many; D gene: .
CDR3 DNA: TGTGCCAGCAGGGGTATCGTAGATACGCAGTATTTT; CDR3 protein: CASRGIVDTQYF; J gene: TRBJ2-3; V gene: TRBV7-2; clone size: .; D gene: .
CDR3 DNA: TGTGCCAGCAGTCGACAGGGCGGGGATGGCTACACCTTC; CDR3 protein: CASSRQGGDGYTF; J gene: TRBJ1-2; V gene: TRBV12-3/TRBV12-4; clone size: .; D gene: TRBD1
CDR3 DNA: TGTGCCAGCAGCCCGCAACCGGGACAGGGGGCGTCTGGCTACACCTTC; CDR3 protein: CASSPQPGQGASGYTF; J gene: TRBJ1-2; V gene: TRBV7-8; clone size: .; D gene: TRBD1
CDR3 DNA: TGTGCCAGCAGCCAAGAATTAGCGAGCACAGATACGCAGTATTTT; CDR3 protein: CASSQELASTDTQYF; J gene: TRBJ2-3; V gene: TRBV4-2; clone size: .; D gene: .
CDR3 DNA: TGTGCCAGCAGCCCCACAGCGGGGGCCAACACCTACAATGAGCAGTTCTTC; CDR3 protein: CASSPTAGANTYNEQFF; J gene: TRBJ2-1; V gene: TRBV7-2; clone size: many; D gene: TRBD2